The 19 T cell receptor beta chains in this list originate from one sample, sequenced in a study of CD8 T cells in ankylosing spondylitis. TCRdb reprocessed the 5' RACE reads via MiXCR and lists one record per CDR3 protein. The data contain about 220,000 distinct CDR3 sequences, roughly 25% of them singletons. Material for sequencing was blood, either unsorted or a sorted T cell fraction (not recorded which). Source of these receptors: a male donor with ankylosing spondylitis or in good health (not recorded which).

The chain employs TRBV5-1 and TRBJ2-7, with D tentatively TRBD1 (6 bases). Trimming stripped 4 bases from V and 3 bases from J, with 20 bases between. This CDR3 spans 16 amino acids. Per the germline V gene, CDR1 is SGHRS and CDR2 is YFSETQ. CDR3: CASSKSTQGPLYEQYF. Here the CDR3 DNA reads TGCGCCAGCAGCAAGTCGACACAGGGCCCCCTCTACGAGCAGTACTTC.

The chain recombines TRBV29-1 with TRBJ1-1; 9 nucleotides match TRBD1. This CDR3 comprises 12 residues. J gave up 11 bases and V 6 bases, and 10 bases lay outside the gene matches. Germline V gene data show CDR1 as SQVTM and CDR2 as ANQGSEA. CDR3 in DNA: TGCAGCGTCCGGGACAGGGACGAGGGGGCTTTCTTT. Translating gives CSVRDRDEGAFF.

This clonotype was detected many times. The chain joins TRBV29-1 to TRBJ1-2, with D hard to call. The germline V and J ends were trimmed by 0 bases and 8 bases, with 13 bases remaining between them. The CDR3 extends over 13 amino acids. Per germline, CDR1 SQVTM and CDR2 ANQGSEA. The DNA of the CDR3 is TGCAGCGTTGAAGATCGTGGAAGCTTGGGCTACACCTTC. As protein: CSVEDRGSLGYTF.

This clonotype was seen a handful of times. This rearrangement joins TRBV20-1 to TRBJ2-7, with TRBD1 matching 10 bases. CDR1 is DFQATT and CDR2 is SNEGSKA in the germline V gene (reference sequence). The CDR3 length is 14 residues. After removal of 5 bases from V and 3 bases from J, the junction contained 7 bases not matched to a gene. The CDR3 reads CSACRTGGNYEQYF. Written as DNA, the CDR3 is TGCAGTGCTTGTAGGACAGGGGGGAACTACGAGCAGTACTTC.

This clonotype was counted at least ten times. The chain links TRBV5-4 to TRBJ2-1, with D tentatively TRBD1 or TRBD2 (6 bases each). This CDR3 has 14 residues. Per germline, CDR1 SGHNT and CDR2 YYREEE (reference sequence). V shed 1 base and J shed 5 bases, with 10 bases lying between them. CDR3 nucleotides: TGTGCCAGCAGCTTGAAGGGGGGAAACAATGAGCAGTTCTTC. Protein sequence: CASSLKGGNNEQFF.

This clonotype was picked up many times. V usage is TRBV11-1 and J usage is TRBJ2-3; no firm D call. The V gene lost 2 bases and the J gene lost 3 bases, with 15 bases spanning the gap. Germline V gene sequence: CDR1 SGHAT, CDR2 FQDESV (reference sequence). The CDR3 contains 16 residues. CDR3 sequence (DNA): TGTGCCAGCAGCTTAAGATTTTCCGACTTTACAGATACGCAGTATTTT. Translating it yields CASSLRFSDFTDTQYF. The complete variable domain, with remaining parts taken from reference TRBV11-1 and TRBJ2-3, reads EAEVAQSPRYKITEKSQAVAFWCDPISGHATLYWYRQILGQGPELLVQFQDESVVDDSQLPKDRFSAERLKGVDSTLKIQPAELGDSAMYLCASSLRFSDFTDTQYFGPGTRLTVL.

CDR3 residues: CSAELRDVETQYF. CDR3 coding DNA: TGCAGTGCGGAGCTTAGGGATGTCGAGACCCAGTACTTC. The V and J genes are TRBV20-1 and TRBJ2-5; D ambiguous. The CDR3 runs to 13 residues. Germline CDR1 is DFQATT and CDR2 is SNEGSKA (reference sequence). The V and J ends lost 6 bases and 5 bases respectively, with 16 bases between them.

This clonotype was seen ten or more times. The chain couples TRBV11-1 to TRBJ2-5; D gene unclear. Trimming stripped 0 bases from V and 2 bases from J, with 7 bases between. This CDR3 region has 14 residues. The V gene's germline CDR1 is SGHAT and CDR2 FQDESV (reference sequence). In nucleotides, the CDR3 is TGTGCCAGCAGCTTAGCCCACACACAAGAGACCCAGTACTTC. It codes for CASSLAHTQETQYF.

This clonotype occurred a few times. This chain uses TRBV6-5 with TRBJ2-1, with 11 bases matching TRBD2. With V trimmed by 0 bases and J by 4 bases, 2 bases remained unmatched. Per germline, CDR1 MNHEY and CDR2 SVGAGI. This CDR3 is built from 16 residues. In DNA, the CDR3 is TGTGCCAGCAGTTACTCTGGACTAGCGGGTTACAATGAGCAGTTCTTC. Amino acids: CASSYSGLAGYNEQFF.

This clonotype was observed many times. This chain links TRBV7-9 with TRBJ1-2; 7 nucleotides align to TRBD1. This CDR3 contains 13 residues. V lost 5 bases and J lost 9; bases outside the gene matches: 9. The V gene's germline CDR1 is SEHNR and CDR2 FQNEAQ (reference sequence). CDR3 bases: TGTGCCAGCAGCCCCGACAGGGCGATGAGCTACACCTTC. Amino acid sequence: CASSPDRAMSYTF.

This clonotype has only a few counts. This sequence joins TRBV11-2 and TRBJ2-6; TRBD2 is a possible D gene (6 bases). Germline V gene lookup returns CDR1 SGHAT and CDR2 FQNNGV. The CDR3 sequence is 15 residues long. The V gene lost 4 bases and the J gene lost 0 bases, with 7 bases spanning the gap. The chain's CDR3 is CASSSRGSGANVLTF. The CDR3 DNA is TGTGCCAGCAGCTCGCGGGGCTCTGGGGCCAACGTCCTGACTTTC.

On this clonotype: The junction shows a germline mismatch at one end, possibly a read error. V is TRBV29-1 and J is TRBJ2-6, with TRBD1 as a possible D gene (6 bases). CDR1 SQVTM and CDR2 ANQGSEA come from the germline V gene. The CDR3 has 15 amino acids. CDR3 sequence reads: CSVGRGGSGANGLTF. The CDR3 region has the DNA TGCAGCGTTGGCAGGGGCGGTTCTGGGGCCAACGGCCTGACTTTC.

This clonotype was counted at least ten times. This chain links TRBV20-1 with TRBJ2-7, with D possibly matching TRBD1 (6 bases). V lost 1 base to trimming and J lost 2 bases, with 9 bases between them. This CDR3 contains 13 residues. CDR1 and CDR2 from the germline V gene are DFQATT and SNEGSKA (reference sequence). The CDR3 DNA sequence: TGCAGTGCTAGAGGTCCAGGGGCCTACGAGCAGTACTTC. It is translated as CSARGPGAYEQYF.

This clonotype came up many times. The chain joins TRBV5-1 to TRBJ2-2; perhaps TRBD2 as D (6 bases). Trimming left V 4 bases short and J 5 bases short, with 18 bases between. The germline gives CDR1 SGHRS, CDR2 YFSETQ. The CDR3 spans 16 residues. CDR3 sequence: CASSPGILAWTGELFF. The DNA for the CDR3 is TGCGCCAGCAGCCCCGGAATACTAGCCTGGACCGGGGAGCTGTTTTTT. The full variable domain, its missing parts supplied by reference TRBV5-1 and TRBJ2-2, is KAGVTQTPRYLIKTRGQQVTLSCSPISGHRSVSWYQQTPGQGLQFLFEYFSETQRNKGNFPGRFSGRQFSNSRSEMNVSTLELGDSALYLCASSPGILAWTGELFFGEGSRLTVL.

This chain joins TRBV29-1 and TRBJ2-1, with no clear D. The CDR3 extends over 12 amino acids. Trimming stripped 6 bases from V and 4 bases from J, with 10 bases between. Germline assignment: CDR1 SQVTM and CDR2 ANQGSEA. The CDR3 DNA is TGCAGCGTCCTCGTCAGATACAATGAGCAGTTCTTC. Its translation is CSVLVRYNEQFF.

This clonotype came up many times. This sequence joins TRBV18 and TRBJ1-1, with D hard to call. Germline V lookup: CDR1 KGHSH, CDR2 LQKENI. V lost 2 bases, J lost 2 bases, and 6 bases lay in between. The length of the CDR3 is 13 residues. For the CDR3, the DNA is TGTGCCAGCTCACCATGGGTAAACACTGAAGCTTTCTTT. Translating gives CASSPWVNTEAFF.

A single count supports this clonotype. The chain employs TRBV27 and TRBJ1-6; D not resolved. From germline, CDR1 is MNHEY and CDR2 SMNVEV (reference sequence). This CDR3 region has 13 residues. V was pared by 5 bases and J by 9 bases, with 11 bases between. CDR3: CASSLWVGSPLHF. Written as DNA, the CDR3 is TGTGCCAGCAGTCTTTGGGTGGGTTCACCCCTCCACTTT.

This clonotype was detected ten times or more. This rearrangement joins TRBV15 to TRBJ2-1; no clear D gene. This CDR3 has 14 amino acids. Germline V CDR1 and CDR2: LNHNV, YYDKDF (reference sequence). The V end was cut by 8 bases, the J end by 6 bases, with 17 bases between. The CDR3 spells CATQLDRLINEQFF. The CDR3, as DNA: TGTGCCACCCAGCTGGATAGACTGATCAATGAGCAGTTCTTC.

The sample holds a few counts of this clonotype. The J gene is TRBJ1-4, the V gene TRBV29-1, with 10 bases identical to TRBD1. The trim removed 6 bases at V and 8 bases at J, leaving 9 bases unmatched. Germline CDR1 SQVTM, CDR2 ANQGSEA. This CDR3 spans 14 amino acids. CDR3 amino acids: CSVVGTGASEKLFF. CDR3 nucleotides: TGCAGCGTGGTGGGGACAGGGGCAAGCGAAAAACTGTTTTTT.